This record covers a single T cell receptor beta chain. This clone occurred once. Its binding antigen is unknown. No per-base quality is available; no much larger clone lies one base away. The immunoSEQ Assay, a bias-controlled multiplex PCR, was used to amplify TCRbeta CDR3 regions from genomic DNA. Regarding the original processing steps: The number of nucleated cells in each sample was estimated from the amplification of reference gene primers within the assay. Sequence reads were collapsed and filtered to measure the absolute abundance of every unique TCRbeta CDR3 rearrangement. For each sample, productive Simpson clonality was calculated by taking the square root of Simpson's diversity index across productive rearrangements. Held by TCRdb, this immuneACCESS table contains in-frame sequences only and omits some clones. Under half of the omission traces to an unresolved V gene where checked; the cause of the rest is unknown. The V and J calls and clone size were taken over from that table, and D and trimming were inferred from the DNA. Across this sample there are 35,000 to 50,000 clones, with 80% to 90% seen only once. The ten most abundant clones make up 1% to 1.5% of the sample.

Collaborating institutions collected whole blood in K2EDTA tubes following their own protocols. Collaborator samples were shipped for TCRbeta analysis as frozen whole blood, isolated PBMCs, or DNA extracted from either sample type. This sample was taken from a study of blood T cell repertoires in COVID-19 (dated by TCRdb to between 2020 and 2021). For context, the study as a whole: The collaborator samples originated in the United States, Italy and Spain and spanned the acute and convalescent phases of COVID-19. The prospective study material was composed of cDNA or gDNA derived from T cells, B-cell-depleted T cells, or PBMCs. The repertoires were released in a freely available public database meant as a resource for research on the immune response to SARS-CoV-2. HLA class I and class II types, where available, came from metadata supplied by the sample provider rather than from assay-based typing. Samples came from the ongoing ImmuneRACE study (first 160 participants) plus 1,254 subjects from 6 global collaborators. The sample metadata nearly always contained a de-identified subject ID, COVID-19 status, age in years and sex. Subjects who had been exposed to COVID-19, were actively infected with it, or had recovered from it provided the deeply sampled blood TCRbeta repertoires that made up the dataset. Points the paper makes about the study in general: How much clinical and demographic metadata was included differed by source and by participant, and the metadata was provided uncurated.

The CDR3, from cysteine to phenylalanine, totals 16 residues. The only DNA kept is the CDR3, 48 bases in frame from the first base. CDR1 and CDR2 are drawn from the germline V gene: MNHEY, SVGEGT. Compared with germline, V lacks 6 bases and J lacks 4 bases; bases without a gene match: 9. The chain joins TRBV6-2 or TRBV6-3 to TRBJ2-5; TRBD2 aligns with 12 central bases. The receptor's source is a middle-aged woman with acute or convalescent COVID-19. Material for sequencing was peripheral blood. The bases read TGTGCCAGCAGCACCGGACTAGCGGGGCCTTTAGAGACCCAGTACTTC. Its translation reads: CASSTGLAGPLETQYF.